The rows below give T cell receptor beta chains drawn from one sample of a study of blood T cell repertoires in COVID-19. The protocol was immunoSEQ multiplex PCR, while the TCRdb copy is restricted to in-frame clones and leaves out a portion. The table records around 97,000 clones, around 90% of them present only once. The specimen sequenced was peripheral blood. These receptors all stem from a human donor in a cohort sampled during active COVID-19. Both conserved end residues are part of each CDR3. Each record gives: D gene, J gene, clone size, V gene, CDR3 DNA, CDR3 protein. A D gene is named only where the DNA matches it firmly. A clone size is listed for some rows: how often the clone was seen (once, few, many), or a class if it is expanded.

D: TRBD1; J: TRBJ1-1; size: NA; V: TRBV5-1; DNA: TGCGCCAGCAGCTTGGGGACGGGACAGATGAACACTGAAGCTTTCTTT; CDR3: CASSLGTGQMNTEAFF
D: NA; J: TRBJ2-1; size: NA; V: TRBV11-2; DNA: TGTGCCAGCAGTCGCGTGCAGGGCAATGAGCAGTTCTTC; CDR3: CASSRVQGNEQFF
D: NA; J: TRBJ1-1; size: NA; V: TRBV2; DNA: TGTGCCAGCAGGGGCTACACTGAAGCTTTCTTT; CDR3: CASRGYTEAFF
D: TRBD1; J: TRBJ1-2; size: NA; V: TRBV5-1; DNA: TGCGCCAGCAGCTTGGCAGTAGCGGGACAGGGAAACCATGGCTACACCTTC; CDR3: CASSLAVAGQGNHGYTF
D: TRBD1; J: TRBJ1-4; size: NA; V: TRBV5-1; DNA: TGCGCCAGCAGCTTGGGACAGGGAAATTACGAAAAACTGTTTTTT; CDR3: CASSLGQGNYEKLFF
D: TRBD1; J: TRBJ2-7; size: NA; V: TRBV18; DNA: TGTGCCAGCTCACCAAGACAGGGGGCGCTTCGGGGGGCTCACGAGCAGTACTTC; CDR3: CASSPRQGALRGAHEQYF
D: NA; J: TRBJ2-5; size: NA; V: TRBV5-1; DNA: TGCGCCAGCAGCTTGGCGGCAGGGAACCAAGAGACCCAGTACTTC; CDR3: CASSLAAGNQETQYF
D: NA; J: TRBJ2-7; size: NA; V: TRBV4-1; DNA: TGCGCCAGCAGCCAAGATCGGGCCGGGACATTGAGCTCCTACGAGCAGTACTTC; CDR3: CASSQDRAGTLSSYEQYF
D: NA; J: TRBJ1-1; size: NA; V: TRBV20-1; DNA: TGCAGTGGCCAGGCAGACACTGAAGCTTTCTTT; CDR3: CSGQADTEAFF
D: TRBD2; J: TRBJ2-7; size: NA; V: TRBV27; DNA: TGTGCCAGCAGTTTATCTAGCGGGAGGTACGAGCAGTACTTC; CDR3: CASSLSSGRYEQYF
D: NA; J: TRBJ2-6; size: NA; V: TRBV6-5; DNA: TGTGCCAGCAGTAACCGGGACACAGCTTTC; CDR3: CASSNRDTAF
D: NA; J: TRBJ2-1; size: NA; V: TRBV2; DNA: TGTGCCAGCAGTGAAGGGGTAGCGGAGCTGTGGAATGAGCAGTTCTTC; CDR3: CASSEGVAELWNEQFF
D: NA; J: TRBJ2-1; size: NA; V: TRBV11-3; DNA: TGTGCCAGCAGCTTAACACGGGGTAGCAATGAGCAGTTCTTC; CDR3: CASSLTRGSNEQFF
D: TRBD2; J: TRBJ2-1; size: NA; V: TRBV29-1; DNA: TGCAGCGTTGGGCGGGAGCGCAATGAGCAGTTCTTC; CDR3: CSVGRERNEQFF
D: NA; J: TRBJ2-4; size: NA; V: TRBV19; DNA: TGTGCCAGTAGTATAGTTCCCCCGGGAAACATTCAGTACTTC; CDR3: CASSIVPPGNIQYF
D: TRBD1; J: TRBJ1-4; size: NA; V: TRBV5-4; DNA: TGTGCCAGCAGCCCCGGGACAGGGCTCTCTAATGAAAAACTGTTTTTT; CDR3: CASSPGTGLSNEKLFF
D: NA; J: TRBJ1-5; size: NA; V: TRBV4-3; DNA: TGCGCCAGCAGCCAGGGTAGGGGTGGCAATCAGCCCCAGCATTTT; CDR3: CASSQGRGGNQPQHF
D: NA; J: TRBJ1-1; size: NA; V: TRBV19; DNA: TGTGCCAGTAGTATAGCGGCAGGGGATGAAGCTTTCTTT; CDR3: CASSIAAGDEAFF
D: TRBD1; J: TRBJ1-4; size: once; V: TRBV6-5; DNA: TGTGCCAGCAGTTACGGGACAGGGGGTGAAAAACTGTTTTTT; CDR3: CASSYGTGGEKLFF
D: NA; J: TRBJ2-7; size: once; V: TRBV10-3; DNA: TGTGCCATCAGTGATCCCCTCTCCGAGCAGTACTTC; CDR3: CAISDPLSEQYF